This is a list of T cell receptor beta chains from one sample in a study of T cell changes during pregnancy in multiple sclerosis. Some clones are missing from TCRdb's copy, which holds only in-frame ones; the method was immunoSEQ multiplex PCR. The sample holds 25,000 to 35,000 clones, about nine tenths seen once. This specimen consisted of CD8+ T cells from peripheral blood mononuclear cells, obtained in the first trimester of pregnancy. The source of these receptors is a female donor with multiple sclerosis, enrolled in a pregnancy study. CDR3s include the opening cysteine and the closing phenylalanine or tryptophan. The D gene is left open where the match is weak. Rows give clone size only sometimes, using once, few, many, or a class for an expanded clone.

d_call	clone_size	j_call	v_call	cdr3_nt	cdr3_aa
TRBD2	NA	TRBJ2-1	TRBV5-1	TGCGCCAGCAGCTACAGCGGGAGCAATGAGCAGTTCTTC	CASSYSGSNEQFF
NA	NA	TRBJ1-2	TRBV4-3	TGCGCCAGCAGCCAAGATCCAGGGAACTATGGCTACACCTTC	CASSQDPGNYGYTF
NA	NA	TRBJ2-7	TRBV7-2	TGTGCCAGCAGCTCGGTAATTCCGTACGAGCAGTACTTC	CASSSVIPYEQYF
NA	NA	TRBJ2-4	TRBV6-6	TGTGCCAGCAGTTCTTTCGACCCGTTCTGGGCTCAGTACTTC	CASSSFDPFWAQYF
TRBD2	NA	TRBJ2-7	TRBV5-6	TGTGCCAGCAGCAAGGGACTAGCGGGGACTACGGTCGAGCAGTACTTC	CASSKGLAGTTVEQYF
NA	NA	TRBJ2-2	TRBV5-8	TGTGCCAGCAGCCAACTAGTCGACGGCACCGGGGAGCTGTTTTTT	CASSQLVDGTGELFF
TRBD1	once	TRBJ1-1	TRBV27	TGTGCCAGCCGGGACAGTAACACTGAAGCTTTCTTT	CASRDSNTEAFF
TRBD1	NA	TRBJ2-7	TRBV5-1	TGCGCCAGCAGCAGCGGACAGGGTGCCTACGAGCAGTACTTC	CASSSGQGAYEQYF
TRBD2	NA	TRBJ2-3	TRBV10-3	TGTGCCATCAGTGAGTCGGCGGGAGGGATTACAGATACGCAGTATTTT	CAISESAGGITDTQYF
NA	NA	TRBJ1-1	TRBV4-1	TGCGCCAGCAGCTCGAATCCAGTGAACACTGAAGCTTTCTTT	CASSSNPVNTEAFF
NA	NA	TRBJ2-7	TRBV7-9	TGTGCCAGCAGCCCCCAGGACACCCCGGCCTACGAGCAGTACTTC	CASSPQDTPAYEQYF
NA	medium-sized	TRBJ1-2	TRBV19	TGTGCCAGTAGTATAGACTCGGCAGGGCCCCTCTATGGCTACACCTTC	CASSIDSAGPLYGYTF
TRBD2	NA	TRBJ2-1	TRBV27	TGTGCCAGCAGTCCGGGGACTAGCGGGAGTAATGAGCAGTTCTTC	CASSPGTSGSNEQFF
NA	NA	TRBJ2-3	TRBV5-1	TGCGCCAGCAGGCAGGGGTTCGGCACAGATACGCAGTATTTT	CASRQGFGTDTQYF
TRBD2	NA	TRBJ2-1	TRBV5-4	TGTGCCAGCAGCTTGTCTAGCGGGAGGGCCAGCAATGAGCAGTTCTTC	CASSLSSGRASNEQFF
NA	NA	TRBJ1-4	TRBV28	TGTGCCATCCGGGGCCAAAGGGAGGCAACTAATGAAAAACTGTTTTTT	CAIRGQREATNEKLFF
TRBD1	NA	TRBJ1-4	TRBV5-1	TGCGCCAGCAGCCCGGATTACAGACAGGGAACTAATGAAAAACTGTTTTTT	CASSPDYRQGTNEKLFF
NA	NA	TRBJ1-1	TRBV27	TGTGCCAGCAGAAACTTACAGGGCAGAGCTTTCTTT	CASRNLQGRAFF
TRBD2	NA	TRBJ2-7	TRBV4-3	TGCGCCAGCAGCCTCCAAGCGGGAGTGATTCCCTACGAGCAGTACTTC	CASSLQAGVIPYEQYF
TRBD1	few	TRBJ1-1	TRBV4-1	TGCGCCAGCAGCCCCTCACAGGGGGCATACACTGAAGCTTTCTTT	CASSPSQGAYTEAFF
TRBD2	NA	TRBJ2-4	TRBV7-2	TGTGCCAGCAGTCTCGGGGACTATGCCAAAAACATTCAGTACTTC	CASSLGDYAKNIQYF
NA	NA	TRBJ1-2	TRBV2	TGTGCCACCCGATGGGGGGTTGGCTACACCTTC	CATRWGVGYTF
NA	once	TRBJ1-2	TRBV5-6	TGTGCCAGCAGCTTGGCACAGCCTAACTATGGCTACACCTTC	CASSLAQPNYGYTF
NA	NA	TRBJ2-3	TRBV29-1	TGCAGCGCCCTAAGGGCGACAGATATCACAGATACGCAGTATTTT	CSALRATDITDTQYF
NA	NA	TRBJ1-2	TRBV5-1	TGCGCCAGCAGCACTCTACGCCGGGGGATTAACTATGGCTACACCTTC	CASSTLRRGINYGYTF
TRBD1	once	TRBJ2-7	TRBV7-9	TGTGCCAGCAGCTCGGGCTTCAGGACAGGGATCTACGAGCAGTACTTC	CASSSGFRTGIYEQYF
NA	once	TRBJ1-5	TRBV28	TGTGCCAGCAGTCTTCAGGGGTCCCAGCATTTT	CASSLQGSQHF
NA	NA	TRBJ2-3	TRBV2	TGTGCCAGCAGTGATCCCAGGGCGGCAGATACGCAGTATTTT	CASSDPRAADTQYF